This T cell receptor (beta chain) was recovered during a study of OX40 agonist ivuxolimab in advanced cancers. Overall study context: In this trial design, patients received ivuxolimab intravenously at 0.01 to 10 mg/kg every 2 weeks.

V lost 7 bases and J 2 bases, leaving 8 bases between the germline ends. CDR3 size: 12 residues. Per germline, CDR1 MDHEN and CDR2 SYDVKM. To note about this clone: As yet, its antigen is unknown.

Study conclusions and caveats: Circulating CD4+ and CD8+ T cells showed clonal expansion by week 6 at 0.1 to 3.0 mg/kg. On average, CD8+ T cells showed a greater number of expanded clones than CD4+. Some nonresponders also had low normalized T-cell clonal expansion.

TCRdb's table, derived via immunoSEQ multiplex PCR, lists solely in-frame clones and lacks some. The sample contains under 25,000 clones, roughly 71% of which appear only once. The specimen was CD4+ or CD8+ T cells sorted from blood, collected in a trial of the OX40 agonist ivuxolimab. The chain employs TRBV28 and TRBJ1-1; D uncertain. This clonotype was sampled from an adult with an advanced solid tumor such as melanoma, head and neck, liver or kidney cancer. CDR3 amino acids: CASNRDNTEAFF. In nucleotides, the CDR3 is TGTGCCAGCAATCGGGATAACACTGAAGCTTTCTTT.